Below are 13 T cell receptor beta chains sequenced from a single sample in a study of cytomegalovirus exposure and HLA in healthy donors. 13 Jbeta primers and 60 Vbeta primers were used for the PCR. Libraries were prepared by immunoSEQ multiplex PCR; TCRdb keeps only in-frame clonotypes and omits some of them. The table records more than 85,000 clones, over 65% of them present only once. The sequencing sample was made of PBMCs. Source of these receptors: a woman between 25 and 40 years old in good health and CMV-seronegative.

The chain employs TRBV5-8 and TRBJ1-3, with 9 nucleotides matching TRBD1. V shed 4 bases and J 7 bases; nucleotides not matched to a gene: 9. Germline loops: CDR1 SGHTS, CDR2 YDEGEE. There are 15 residues in the CDR3. CDR3 residues: CASSRFLTGGNTIYF. DNA of the CDR3: TGTGCCAGCAGCCGATTCTTGACAGGGGGTAACACCATATATTTT.

CDR3 DNA sequence: TGTGCCAGCAGTCTCGCGGGGATTAGCAATCAGCCCCAGCATTTT. Protein sequence: CASSLAGISNQPQHF. The chain has TRBV28 and TRBJ1-5; no clear D gene. The V and J ends lost 5 bases and 0 bases respectively, with 11 bases between them. The germline V gene encodes CDR1 MDHEN and CDR2 SYDVKM. This CDR3 is built from 15 residues.

This chain links TRBV15 with TRBJ1-5; D not resolved. CDR1 and CDR2 from the germline V gene are LNHNV and YYDKDF (reference sequence). Trimming stripped 3 bases from V and 7 bases from J, with 10 bases between. This CDR3 comprises 13 residues. CDR3 amino acids: CATSSNGAQPQHF. Written as DNA, the CDR3 is TGTGCCACCAGCAGCAATGGAGCGCAGCCCCAGCATTTT.

The rearrangement joins TRBV30 to TRBJ1-5, with 8 positions matching TRBD1. Germline values: CDR1 GTSNPN, CDR2 SVGIG (reference sequence). The CDR3 runs 13 residues. V was clipped by 3 bases and J by 5 bases; unmatched bases: 3. The CDR3 DNA follows: TGTGCCTGGAGCAAACAGGGGGATCAGCCCCAGCATTTT. It translates to CAWSKQGDQPQHF.

The chain links TRBV7-8 to TRBJ2-7; weak D call: TRBD1 (5 bases). The V gene's germline CDR1 is SGHVS and CDR2 FQNEAQ. The CDR3 is 13 residues long. V lost 4 bases and J lost 7, with 14 bases in between. The CDR3 loop reads CASSSLRVWEQYF. CDR3 sequence (DNA): TGTGCCAGCAGCTCCCTCAGGGTTTGGGAGCAGTACTTC.

The rearrangement joins TRBV10-3 to TRBJ2-3; 8 bases match TRBD1. With V trimmed by 3 bases and J by 3 bases, 8 bases remained unmatched. The CDR3 is made up of 16 amino acids. The germline CDR1 and CDR2 sequences are ENHRY and SYGVKD. In DNA, the CDR3 is TGTGCCATCAGTGATTGGGAGACAGGGGCGACAGATACGCAGTATTTT. Protein: CAISDWETGATDTQYF.

The chain has TRBV30 and TRBJ1-5; possible D gene TRBD1, 5 bases. The CDR3 covers 13 residues. Germline V lookup: CDR1 GTSNPN, CDR2 SVGIG (reference sequence). Between the trimmed V and J ends, which lost 1 base and 7 bases, there was a span of 11 bases. The CDR3 coding sequence is TGTGCCTGGAGTGCGCAGGGTGGCCAGCCCCAGCATTTT. It yields the protein CAWSAQGGQPQHF.

This chain joins TRBV9 and TRBJ1-1; D not resolved. CDR1 is SGDLS and CDR2 is YYNGEE in the germline V gene. The CDR3 is 12 residues long. V lost 4 bases to trimming and J lost 1 base, with 5 bases between them. CDR3 region: CASSPGNTEAFF. As DNA, the CDR3 is TGTGCCAGCAGCCCGGGGAACACTGAAGCTTTCTTT. The full variable domain, its missing parts supplied by reference TRBV9 and TRBJ1-1, is DSGVTQTPKHLITATGQRVTLRCSPRSGDLSVYWYQQSLDQGLQFLIQYYNGEERAKGNILERFSAQQFPDLHSELNLSSLELGDSALYFCASSPGNTEAFFGQGTRLTVV.

V is TRBV11-2 and J is TRBJ1-2, with D hard to call. V was cut by 4 bases and J by 3 bases, with 15 bases left in between. The germline V gene encodes CDR1 SGHAT and CDR2 FQNNGV. The CDR3 is 15 amino acids. This chain's CDR3 is CASSSPFFGDYGYTF. CDR3 coding DNA: TGTGCCAGCAGCTCACCCTTTTTCGGGGACTATGGCTACACCTTC. Combining the CDR3 with reference TRBV11-2 and TRBJ1-2 gives the whole variable domain EAGVAQSPRYKIIEKRQSVAFWCNPISGHATLYWYQQILGQGPKLLIQFQNNGVVDDSQLPKDRFSAERLKGVDSTLKIQPAKLEDSAVYLCASSSPFFGDYGYTFGSGTRLTVV.

This rearrangement joins TRBV5-4 to TRBJ1-2; TRBD1 aligns across 12 bases. This CDR3 spans 16 amino acids. From germline, CDR1 is SGHNT and CDR2 YYREEE (reference sequence). V trimming: 1 base; J trimming: 7 bases; junction bases outside the gene matches: 8. The CDR3 DNA sequence: TGTGCCAGCAGCTTGAACTTGGGACAGGGGGCCAGTGGCTACACCTTC. This codes for CASSLNLGQGASGYTF.

The chain employs TRBV6-1 and TRBJ2-1; possibly TRBD1 for D (6 bases). This CDR3 is built from 14 residues. V was pared by 6 bases and J by 6 bases, with 15 bases between. Germline assignment: CDR1 MNHNS and CDR2 SASEGT. The CDR3 protein is CASSGTYPRNEQFF. CDR3 nucleotides: TGTGCCAGCAGCGGGACATATCCTCGCAATGAGCAGTTCTTC.

A few counts support this clone. The rearrangement links TRBV9 to TRBJ2-3; D remains unclear. The CDR3 is 14 amino acids. V shed 0 bases and J shed 2 bases, with 7 bases lying between them. The germline gives CDR1 SGDLS, CDR2 YYNGEE. CDR3 DNA: TGTGCCAGCAGCGTAGGACACAACACAGATACGCAGTATTTT. It codes for CASSVGHNTDTQYF.

In its sample, this clone was seen once. V and J are TRBV6-6 and TRBJ1-4; 9 nucleotides line up with TRBD1. Germline loops: CDR1 MNHNY, CDR2 SVGAGI (reference sequence). The CDR3 is 13 residues long. V shed 4 bases, J shed 8 bases, and the junction held 2 bases outside the gene matches. DNA for the CDR3: TGTGCCAGCAGTTCCGGGACAGGGGAAAAACTGTTTTTT. Its translation: CASSSGTGEKLFF.